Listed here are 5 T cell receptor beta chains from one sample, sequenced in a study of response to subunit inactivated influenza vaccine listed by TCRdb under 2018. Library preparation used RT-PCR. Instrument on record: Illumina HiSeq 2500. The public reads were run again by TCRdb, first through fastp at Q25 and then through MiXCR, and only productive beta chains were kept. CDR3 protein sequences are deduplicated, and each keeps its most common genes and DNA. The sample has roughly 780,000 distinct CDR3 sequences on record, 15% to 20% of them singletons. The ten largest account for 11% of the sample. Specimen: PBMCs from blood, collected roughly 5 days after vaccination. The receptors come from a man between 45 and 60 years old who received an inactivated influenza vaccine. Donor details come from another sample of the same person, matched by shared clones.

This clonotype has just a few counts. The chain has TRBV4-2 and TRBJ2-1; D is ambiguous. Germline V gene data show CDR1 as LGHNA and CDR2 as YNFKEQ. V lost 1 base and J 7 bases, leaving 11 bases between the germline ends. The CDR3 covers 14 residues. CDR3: CASSQVAPRNEQFF. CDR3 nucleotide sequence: TGTGCCAGCAGCCAAGTCGCCCCGAGGAATGAGCAGTTCTTC.

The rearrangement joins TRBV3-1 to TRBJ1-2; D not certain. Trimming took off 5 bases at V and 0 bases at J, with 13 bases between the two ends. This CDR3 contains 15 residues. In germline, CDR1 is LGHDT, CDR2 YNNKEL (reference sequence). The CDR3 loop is CASSSRVRANYGYTF. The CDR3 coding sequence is TGTGCCAGCAGCTCCCGGGTTAGAGCTAACTATGGCTACACCTTC.

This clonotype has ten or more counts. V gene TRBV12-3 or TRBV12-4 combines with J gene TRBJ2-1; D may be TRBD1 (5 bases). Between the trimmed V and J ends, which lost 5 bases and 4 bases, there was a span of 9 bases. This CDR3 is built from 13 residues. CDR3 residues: CASSQGGYNEQFF. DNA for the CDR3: TGTGCCAGCAGTCAGGGTGGGTACAATGAGCAGTTCTTC.

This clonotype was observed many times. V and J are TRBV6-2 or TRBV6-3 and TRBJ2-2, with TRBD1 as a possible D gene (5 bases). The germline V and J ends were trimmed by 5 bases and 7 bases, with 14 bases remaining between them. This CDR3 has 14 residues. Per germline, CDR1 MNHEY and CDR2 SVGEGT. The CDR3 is CASSRGRVSGELFF. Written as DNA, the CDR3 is TGTGCCAGCAGTAGGGGCAGGGTGAGCGGGGAGCTGTTTTTT.

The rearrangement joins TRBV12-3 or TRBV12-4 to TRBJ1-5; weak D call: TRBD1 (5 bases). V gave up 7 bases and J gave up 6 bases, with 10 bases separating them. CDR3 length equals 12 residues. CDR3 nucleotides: TGTGCCAGCACCCTGGGGGGTCAGCCCCAGCATTTT. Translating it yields CASTLGGQPQHF.